Listed below are T cell receptor beta chains from one sample, sequenced in a study of shared clonotypes between healthy human individuals. TCRdb's table, derived via immunoSEQ multiplex PCR, lists solely in-frame clones and lacks some. The sample contains roughly 2 million clones, about 95% of which appear only once. Sequences were obtained from naive CD8+ T cells sorted from blood. The receptors here all came from a man younger than 35 in good health. Each CDR3 is given with its conserved first and last residue. Each record gives: CDR3 length, J gene, D gene, V gene, clone size, CDR3 DNA, CDR3 protein. A D gene is named only where the DNA matches it firmly. Not every row has a clone size; where given, it reads once, few, many or a size class.

14,TRBJ2-7,.,TRBV5-6,.,TGTGCCAGCAGCTTGGGGGCCGGGGTGAGGGAGCAGTACTTC,CASSLGAGVREQYF
14,TRBJ1-6,.,TRBV30,.,TGTGCCTGGGGTGAAGCAGCCAGCTATTCACCCCTCCACTTT,CAWGEAASYSPLHF
16,TRBJ2-2,TRBD2,TRBV10-2,.,TGCGCCAGCAAAGCGTTAGCGGGAGGGAACACCGGGGAGCTGTTTTTT,CASKALAGGNTGELFF
14,TRBJ2-7,.,TRBV15,.,TGTGCCACCAGCCCAAGCGAAAGCTCCTACGAGCAGTACTTC,CATSPSESSYEQYF
13,TRBJ1-1,TRBD1,TRBV6-5,.,TGTGCCAGTTCTAAAGGGGGCCAAACTGAAGCTTTCTTT,CASSKGGQTEAFF
16,TRBJ2-7,TRBD2,TRBV7-8,.,TGTGCCAGCAGCCCAGGACTAGCGGGAGTTATCTACGAGCAGTACTTC,CASSPGLAGVIYEQYF
14,TRBJ1-4,TRBD1,TRBV5-6,.,TGTGCCAGCAGCTTGGATCTACAGGGGGGAAAACTGTTTTTT,CASSLDLQGGKLFF
14,TRBJ2-7,.,TRBV19,.,TGTGCCAGTAGTATAGTGTCCGGGGAGCACGAGCAGTACTTC,CASSIVSGEHEQYF
17,TRBJ2-3,TRBD1,TRBV5-1,.,TGCGCCAGCAGCTCGGGACAGGGGGCCGGGGGCACAGATACGCAGTATTTT,CASSSGQGAGGTDTQYF
15,TRBJ2-2,TRBD1,TRBV19,.,TGTGCCAGTATCCGCCGGACAGGGGCCACCGGGGAGCTGTTTTTT,CASIRRTGATGELFF
13,TRBJ2-7,.,TRBV9,once,TGTGCCAGCAGCCCACGCCAAGGGAACGAGCAGTACTTC,CASSPRQGNEQYF
14,TRBJ2-1,.,TRBV2,.,TGTGCCAGCAGTCCGGGACATTCCTACAATGAGCAGTTCTTC,CASSPGHSYNEQFF
15,TRBJ2-5,TRBD1,TRBV15,.,TGTGCCACCAGCCCCCAGGGACAGGGGATTGAGACCCAGTACTTC,CATSPQGQGIETQYF
17,TRBJ2-1,.,TRBV4-2,.,TGTGCCAGCAGCCAAAAACCGGGCCAGTATCCTGGGGATGAGCAGTTCTTC,CASSQKPGQYPGDEQFF
18,TRBJ2-7,.,TRBV7-6,.,TGTGCCAGCAGCTTAGGGGTATCCCGGGACCCTTCATCTCTAGAGCAGTACTTC,CASSLGVSRDPSSLEQYF
19,TRBJ2-1,TRBD2,TRBV5-4,.,TGTGCCAGCAGCTCTGGCCGGCTAGCGGGAGTCGGCTCCTACAATGAGCAGTTCTTC,CASSSGRLAGVGSYNEQFF
18,TRBJ2-3,TRBD2,TRBV27,.,TGTGCCAGCAGTCCGGTCAAAATAGCGGGAGCCCGGTCAGATACGCAGTATTTT,CASSPVKIAGARSDTQYF
13,TRBJ2-7,.,TRBV4-1,.,TGCGCCAGCAGCCTTCGACAGGACTACGAGCAGTACTTC,CASSLRQDYEQYF
15,TRBJ2-7,TRBD2,TRBV6-5,.,TGTGCCAGCAGTTACTGGGCTAGCGGGACCTACGAGCAGTACTTC,CASSYWASGTYEQYF
13,TRBJ1-1,.,TRBV19,.,TGTGCCAGTCTACCTAGGGGTAACACTGAAGCTTTCTTT,CASLPRGNTEAFF
14,TRBJ2-1,TRBD2,TRBV19,.,TGTGCCAGTAGCGTAGCGGGCCAAGGGAATGAGCAGTTCTTC,CASSVAGQGNEQFF
14,TRBJ2-5,.,TRBV5-1,.,TGCGCCAGCAGTTTGGGGGAACTGGGAGAGACCCAGTACTTC,CASSLGELGETQYF
13,TRBJ2-1,.,TRBV5-1,.,TGCGCCAGCAGCTGGGGTTCGGTGGGTGAGCAGTTCTTC,CASSWGSVGEQFF
15,TRBJ2-5,.,TRBV7-8,.,TGTGCCAGCAGCGGGCACGAGGGAGGTATCGAGACCCAGTACTTC,CASSGHEGGIETQYF
15,TRBJ1-1,.,TRBV4-3,.,TGCGCCAGCAGCCAAGATTCTACGGCGTACACTGAAGCTTTCTTT,CASSQDSTAYTEAFF
15,TRBJ1-4,TRBD1,TRBV6-1,once,TGTGCCAGCAGTGAACTGACAGGGCCTAATGAAAAACTGTTTTTT,CASSELTGPNEKLFF
12,TRBJ2-5,.,TRBV6-5,.,TGTGCCACCCGGGTAGGGAAAGAGACCCAGTACTTC,CATRVGKETQYF